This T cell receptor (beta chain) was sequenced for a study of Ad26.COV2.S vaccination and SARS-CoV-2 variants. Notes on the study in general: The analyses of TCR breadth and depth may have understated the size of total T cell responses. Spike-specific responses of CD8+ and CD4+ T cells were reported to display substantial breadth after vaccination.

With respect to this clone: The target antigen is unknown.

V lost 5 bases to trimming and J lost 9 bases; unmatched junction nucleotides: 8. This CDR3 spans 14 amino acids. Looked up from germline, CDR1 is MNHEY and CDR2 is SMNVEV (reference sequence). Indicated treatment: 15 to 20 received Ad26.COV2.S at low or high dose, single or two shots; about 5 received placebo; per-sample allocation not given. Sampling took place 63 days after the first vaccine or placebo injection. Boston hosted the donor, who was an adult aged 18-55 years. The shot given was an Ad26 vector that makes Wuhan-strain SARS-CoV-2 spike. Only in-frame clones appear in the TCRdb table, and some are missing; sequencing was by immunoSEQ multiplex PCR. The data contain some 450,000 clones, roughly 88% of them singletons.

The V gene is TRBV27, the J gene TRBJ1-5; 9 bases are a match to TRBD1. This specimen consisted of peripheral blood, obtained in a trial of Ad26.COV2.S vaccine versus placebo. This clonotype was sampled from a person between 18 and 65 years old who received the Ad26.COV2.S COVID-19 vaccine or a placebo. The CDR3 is CASSPGQGGRPQHF. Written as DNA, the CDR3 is TGTGCCAGCAGTCCGGGACAGGGTGGGCGGCCCCAGCATTTT.